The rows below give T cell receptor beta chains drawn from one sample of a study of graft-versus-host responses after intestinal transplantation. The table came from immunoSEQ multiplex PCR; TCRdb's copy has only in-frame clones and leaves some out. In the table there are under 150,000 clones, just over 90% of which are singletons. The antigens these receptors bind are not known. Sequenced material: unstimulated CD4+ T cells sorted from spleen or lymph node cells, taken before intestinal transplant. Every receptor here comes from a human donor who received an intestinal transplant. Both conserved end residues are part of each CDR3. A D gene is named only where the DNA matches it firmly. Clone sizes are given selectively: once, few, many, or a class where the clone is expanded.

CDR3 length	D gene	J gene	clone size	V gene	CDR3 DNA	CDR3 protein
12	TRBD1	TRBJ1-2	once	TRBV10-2	TGCGCCAGCAGTGGGGGACAGGCTGGCTACACCTTC	CASSGGQAGYTF
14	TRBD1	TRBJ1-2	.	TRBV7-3	TGTGCCAGCAGCCCGGGACAGGGGGAGGGAGGCTACACCTTC	CASSPGQGEGGYTF
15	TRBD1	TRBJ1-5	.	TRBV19	TGTGCCAGTAGTATATCGGGGACAGGGAGTCAGCCCCAGCATTTT	CASSISGTGSQPQHF
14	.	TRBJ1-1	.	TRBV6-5	TGTGCCAGCAGTTACTCCGGGGAGAGCACTGAAGCTTTCTTT	CASSYSGESTEAFF
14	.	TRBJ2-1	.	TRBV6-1	TGTGCCAGCAGTACGAGCTACCCCTACAATGAGCAGTTCTTC	CASSTSYPYNEQFF
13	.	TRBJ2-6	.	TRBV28	TGTGCCAGTGCCTTCAGAGGGGCCAACGTCCTGACTTTC	CASAFRGANVLTF
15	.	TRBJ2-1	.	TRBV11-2	TGTGCCAGCAGCTTAGGGCAGGTACCCTTGGATGAGCAGTTCTTC	CASSLGQVPLDEQFF
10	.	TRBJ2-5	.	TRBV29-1	TGCAGCGCCGGCGGGGAGACCCAGTACTTC	CSAGGETQYF
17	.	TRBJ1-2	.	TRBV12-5	TGTGCTAGTGGTTTGGCCCTCGGGAGGGGAGATCGCTATGGCTACACCTTC	CASGLALGRGDRYGYTF
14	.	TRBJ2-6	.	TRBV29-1	TGCAGCGTTGAAGGCGGCTCTGGGGCCAACGTCCTGACTTTC	CSVEGGSGANVLTF
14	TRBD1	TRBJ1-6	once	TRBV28	TGTGCCAGCTGGGACAGCGCATATAATTCACCCCTCCACTTT	CASWDSAYNSPLHF
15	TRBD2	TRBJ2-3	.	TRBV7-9	TGTGCCAGCAGCTTATCGGGGGGGCTGAGAGATACGCAGTATTTT	CASSLSGGLRDTQYF
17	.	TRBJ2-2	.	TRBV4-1	TGCGCCAGCAGCCAAGGTCGGTGGCGGGAAACTACCGGGGAGCTGTTTTTT	CASSQGRWRETTGELFF
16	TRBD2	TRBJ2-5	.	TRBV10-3	TGTGCCATCAGCCCCCTTGGGGATAGCGGGCAAGAGACCCAGTACTTC	CAISPLGDSGQETQYF
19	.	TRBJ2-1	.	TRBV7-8	TGTGCCAGCAGCTCTATACTCAAATTGACGGGGAGCTCCTACAATGAGCAGTTCTTC	CASSSILKLTGSSYNEQFF
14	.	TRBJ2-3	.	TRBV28	TGTGCCAGCAGTTATGATAGCGCCAAGGATACGCAGTATTTT	CASSYDSAKDTQYF
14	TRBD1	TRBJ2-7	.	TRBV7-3	TGTGCCAGCAGGCCTACAGGGGGATCCTACGAGCAGTACTTC	CASRPTGGSYEQYF
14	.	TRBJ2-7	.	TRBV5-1	TGCGCCAGCAGCTTGGAGGCAGGCGTCTACGAGCAGTACTTC	CASSLEAGVYEQYF
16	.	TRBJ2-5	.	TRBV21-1	TGTGCCAGCAGCGACAGACCCGCCCATTCTACTGGGACCCAGTACTTC	CASSDRPAHSTGTQYF
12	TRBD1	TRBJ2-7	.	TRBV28	TGTGCCACTCGGGACAGACTCTACGAGCAGTACTTC	CATRDRLYEQYF
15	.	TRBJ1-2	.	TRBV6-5	TGTGCCAGCAGTTACTCGATGATGACACCCTATGGCTACACCTTC	CASSYSMMTPYGYTF
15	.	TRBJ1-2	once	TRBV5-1	TGCGCCAGCAGCCTCTATCCAGGGGATAACTATGGCTACACCTTC	CASSLYPGDNYGYTF
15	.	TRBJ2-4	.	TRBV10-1	TGCGCCAGCTCAGTAAAACTAGGAGATCGAAACATTCAGTACTTC	CASSVKLGDRNIQYF
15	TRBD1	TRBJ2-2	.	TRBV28	TGTGCCAGCACAGGGGGACAGGGTCTAACCGGGGAGCTGTTTTTT	CASTGGQGLTGELFF
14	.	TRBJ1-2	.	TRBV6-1	TGTGCCAGCCTCAGGGTCTCGGGCGCGTATGGCTACACCTTC	CASLRVSGAYGYTF
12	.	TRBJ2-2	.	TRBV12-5	TGTGCTAGTTCTTCGCGGACCGGGGAGCTGTTTTTT	CASSSRTGELFF
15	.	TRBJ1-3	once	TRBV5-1	TGCGCCAGCAGCTTGGGACAGGCGACTGGAAACACCATATATTTT	CASSLGQATGNTIYF
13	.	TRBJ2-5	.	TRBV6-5	TGTGCCAGCAGTTACTTGAGGGAAGAGACCCAGTACTTC	CASSYLREETQYF
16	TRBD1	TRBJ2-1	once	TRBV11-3	TGTGCCAGCAGCTTATTTTCGGGACAGGGGGCGCAAGAGCAGTTCTTC	CASSLFSGQGAQEQFF
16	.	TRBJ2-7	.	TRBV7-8	TGTGCCAGCAGCTTAGCGGGCAGGTACAAGCTCTACGAGCAGTACTTC	CASSLAGRYKLYEQYF
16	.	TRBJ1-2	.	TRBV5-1	TGCGCCAGCAGCTACTACACGGGAAACATTAACTATGGCTACACCTTC	CASSYYTGNINYGYTF
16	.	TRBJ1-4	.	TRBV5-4	TGTGCCAGCAGCTTGGGGGCGGGGGCGAGAGTTGAAAAACTGTTTTTT	CASSLGAGARVEKLFF
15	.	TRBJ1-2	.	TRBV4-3	TGCGCCAGCAGCCAAGATGCGACAGGTGTCGGCGGCTACACCTTC	CASSQDATGVGGYTF
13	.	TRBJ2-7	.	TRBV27	TGTGCCAGCAGTGGTAGCAGGACGGGGAAGCAGTACTTC	CASSGSRTGKQYF